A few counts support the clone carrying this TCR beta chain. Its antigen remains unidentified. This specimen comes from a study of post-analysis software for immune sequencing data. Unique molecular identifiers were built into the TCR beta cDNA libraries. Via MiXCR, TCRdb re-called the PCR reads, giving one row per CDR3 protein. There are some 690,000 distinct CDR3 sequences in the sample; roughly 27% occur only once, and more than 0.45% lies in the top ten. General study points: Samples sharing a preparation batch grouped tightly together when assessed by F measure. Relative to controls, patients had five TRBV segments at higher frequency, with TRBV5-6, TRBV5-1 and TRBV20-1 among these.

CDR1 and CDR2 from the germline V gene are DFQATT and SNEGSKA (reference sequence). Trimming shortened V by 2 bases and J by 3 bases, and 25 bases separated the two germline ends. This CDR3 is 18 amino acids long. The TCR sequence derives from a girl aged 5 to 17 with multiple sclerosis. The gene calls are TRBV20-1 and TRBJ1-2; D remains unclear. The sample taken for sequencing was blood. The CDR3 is CSARRDVRREWADYGYTF. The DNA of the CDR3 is TGCAGTGCTAGACGTGACGTACGGAGAGAGTGGGCTGACTATGGCTACACCTTC.